This T cell receptor (beta chain) was recovered during a study of blood T cell repertoires in COVID-19. Study in general: Sources were T cells, B-cell-depleted T cells, or PBMCs; the material itself was cDNA or gDNA.

With V trimmed by 3 bases and J by 4 bases, 2 bases remained unmatched. The germline CDR1 and CDR2 sequences are LGHNA and YNFKEQ. The CDR3 has 15 amino acids. Profiling relied on immunoSEQ multiplex PCR, and the TCRdb table lists in-frame clones only, not all of them. The repertoire holds about 160,000 clones, around 87% seen once, with around 6.7% in the top ten. V gene TRBV4-2 combines with J gene TRBJ2-1; TRBD2 aligns across 11 bases. Material for sequencing was PBMCs or T cells enriched from blood (not recorded which). The TCR was taken from a woman between 45 and 60 years old who had recovered from COVID-19. DNA of the CDR3: TGTGCCAGCAGCCATCGGACTAGCGGGTACAATGAGCAGTTCTTC. Translated, it gives CASSHRTSGYNEQFF.